This T cell receptor beta chain was documented in a study of regulatory T cells in long-lasting Graves disease (dated by TCRdb to about 2021). Background for the entire study: Patients with newly diagnosed Graves' disease had been on antithyroid drugs for under 3 months. TCR sequencing covered around 13 persistent and around 20 newly diagnosed Graves' disease patients, around 33 samples in total. Peripheral blood TCR sequencing and RNA sequencing compared persistent Graves' disease patients with newly diagnosed Graves' disease patients. The study was conducted in China and was registered as a clinical trial. The research as a whole found: Persistent patients shared more public clonotypes among themselves (2,741) than newly diagnosed patients did (roughly 920). Lower TCR Shannon entropy and fewer highly expanded clones were observed in persistent Graves' disease patients than in newly diagnosed patients, which suggested clonal expansion. Only the TCR beta chain was sequenced and analyzed. The study examined only peripheral blood because the primary lesion, thyroid tissue, could not be accessed. TRBV28, TRBJ1-2 and TRBJ2-5 were preferentially used in persistent disease, while TRBV20-1 and TRBJ2-1 were favored in newly diagnosed disease. The small sample size was acknowledged by the authors as a limitation that may reduce accuracy.

The time point label on this specimen signifies: newly diagnosed GD, antithyroid drugs for less than 3 months. For both TCR sequencing and RNA sequencing, RNA was extracted from PBMCs using TRIzol. The diagnosis of Graves' disease followed American Thyroid Association guidelines. The patients came from an endocrinology department in Xi'an, China. Each patient gave approximately 10 milliliters of peripheral blood, collected in an EDTA anticoagulant tube. Ficoll Paque Plus density gradient separation was used to isolate PBMCs, and no additional T cell sorting was done. An Agilent 2100 Bioanalyzer and agarose gel were used to check RNA quality, while a NanoDrop 2000 measured RNA concentration. The library was built by means of multiplex PCR. Sequencer: Illumina HiSeq 4000. To build TCR beta libraries, CDR3 regions were amplified by Arm-PCR using iRepertoire HTBI primers. Gel purification was performed on PCR products prior to sequencing. The paper's data handling went like this. Across samples, approximately 68 TRBV and 13 to 15 TRBJ segments were identified and used for gene usage analysis of CDR3 amino acid clonotypes. COPE and FqMerger were used to merge filtered high-quality paired reads into contigs. BLAST was used to align contigs to IMGT TRBV, TRBD and TRBJ reference genes, and CDR3 was defined according to IMGT. Any clonotype with a frequency above 0.1% was counted as a highly expanded clone. Repertoire diversity was measured by Shannon entropy, and V-J evenness by the Gini coefficient. Clonotypes shared by more than one individual were considered public. The public reads were run again by TCRdb, first through fastp at Q25 and then through MiXCR, and only productive beta chains were kept. Records with the same CDR3 protein are collapsed into one entry carrying the most frequent genes and DNA. The V and J calls, along with clone size, are taken from TCRdb and not from the paper's own processing. This sample lists almost 450,000 distinct CDR3 sequences; 16% were detected once. The ten largest make up around a tenth of the sample.

This clonotype appeared a few times. Its recognized antigen is unknown. No base qualities exist here, and no much larger clone lies one base off it. Reading from cysteine to phenylalanine, the CDR3 counts 15 amino acids. Only the CDR3 part of the read is kept: 45 bases, read in frame from the first base. Germline trimming amounts to 6 bases on V and 5 bases on J, with 8 as the count of junction bases outside the gene matches. These data are also associated with another study on T cells in Graves' hyperthyroidism and ophthalmopathy. From the second report: Graves' hyperthyroidism was defined as stable when no progression to ophthalmopathy occurred over 18 months of follow-up. Hyperthyroidism patients were newly diagnosed, with disease duration under 2 months, and aged 18 to 65 years. Exclusion was applied to patients with uncontrolled infections, other autoimmune diseases, pregnancy or lactation. Diagnoses were based on clinical symptoms, serum thyroxine and TRAb, thyroid ultrasound and orbital computed tomography. The TCR CDR3 was subjected to a first round of RT-PCR using the HTBI primer set and the Qiagen OneStep RT-PCR kit. Most expanded thyroid clonotypes (frequency above 0.001) were also found in blood, which suggests that blood repertoires may mirror thyroid immune responses. A 13 V-J signature model separated ophthalmopathy from stable hyperthyroidism, with around 88% sensitivity and about 81% specificity in cross-validation and 80%/75% in testing. In validation, progression to ophthalmopathy was predicted by the model with almost 71% sensitivity and approximately 78% specificity, a median of about 6.4 months before onset. To identify TCR V-J signatures that set the groups apart, the researchers used a discovery cohort of about a hundred patients, made up of 40 to 45 with Graves' ophthalmopathy and 57 with stable Graves' hyperthyroidism. Prospective prediction of ophthalmopathy was tested in an independent validation cohort consisting of 18 hyperthyroidism patients and some 15 patients who later progressed to ophthalmopathy. The 95 to 100 discovery patients were randomly split 7:3 into training and test sets. In roughly six Graves' hyperthyroidism patients, the study also compared T-cell repertoires from thyroid tissue with T-cell repertoires from blood. Following sampling, methimazole starting at 30 mg daily was given to hyperthyroidism patients, and high-dose intravenous methylprednisolone was given to ophthalmopathy patients. Libraries were constructed in a second round of multiplex PCR, after which size selection and purification were carried out. Libraries were sequenced paired-end with 100 bp reads on an Illumina HiSeq2000. SOAPnuke was used to process the raw data, removing reads that contained adapters or uncalled bases, had a mean Phred below 15, or lacked an exact match to the constant primer or identifier. High-quality paired reads were merged with COPE v1.2.5, and unique nucleotide sequences were defined as clonotypes. MiTCR v1.1 was used to align the clonotypes against IMGT TRBV, TRBD and TRBJ reference segments. Only V-J combinations with frequency above 0.0001, covering about 99% of repertoires, were analysed. The TCS score was defined as the ratio of F50 (clonal expansion) to E x V (chaos), calculated using BLOSUM62-based TCRdist between CDR3 peptides within each V-J. Welch's t-statistics and random forest reduced some 510 V-J features to around 14, which were used in a naive Bayes classifier (R e1071). Sample size was not statistically predetermined, and blinding of investigators to group allocation was not performed. The paper describes TCR Vbeta CDR3 sequencing of 135 peripheral blood samples, made up of roughly 40 ophthalmopathy patients, some 76 hyperthyroidism patients and 17 progressor patients.

The chain is made from TRBV12-3 or TRBV12-4 and TRBJ2-7; 12 bases in between match TRBD2. The TCR was taken from a woman in her 30s with Graves disease. Donor details come from another sample of the same person, matched by shared clones. The input for sequencing was peripheral blood mononuclear cells (PBMCs), taken at new diagnosis, from a patient treated with antithyroid drugs. Here the CDR3 is given as CASSHSSGRAHEQYF. The DNA sequence reads TGTGCCAGCAGCCACTCTAGCGGGAGGGCCCACGAGCAGTACTTC.